What follows are 28 T cell receptor beta chains derived from one specimen sequenced in a study of cytomegalovirus exposure and HLA in healthy donors. The PCR was carried out with 60 Vbeta primers and 13 Jbeta primers. Data came from immunoSEQ multiplex PCR; TCRdb stores just in-frame clones and leaves some out. The table shows 100,000 to 120,000 clones, with around 85% occurring only once. Specimen: PBMCs. Receptors originate from a man aged 25-40 years in good health and CMV-seropositive.

Note on this clone: The junction differs from germline at one of its ends, possibly a read error. V is TRBV7-9 and J is TRBJ2-1; 8 nucleotides agree with TRBD2. This CDR3 spans 14 amino acids. Germline-derived CDR1 and CDR2 are SEHNR and FQNEAQ (reference sequence). CDR3 sequence reads: CSSSFTGLDNEQFF. In nucleotides, the CDR3 is TGTTCCAGCAGCTTTACGGGACTAGACAATGAGCAGTTCTTC. Full variable domain (remainder filled in from reference TRBV7-9 and TRBJ2-1): DTGVSQNPRHKITKRGQNVTFRCDPISEHNRLYWYRQTLGQGPEFLTYFQNEAQLEKSRLLSDRFSAERPKGSFSTLEIQRTEQGDSAMYLCSSSFTGLDNEQFFGPGTRLTVL.

The genes are TRBV11-1 and TRBJ1-2, with 7 bases lining up with TRBD1. The V and J ends lost 5 bases and 4 bases, in that order; junction bases with no gene match: 4. The CDR3 is 13 amino acids. Germline V gene sequence: CDR1 SGHAT, CDR2 FQDESV (reference sequence). CDR3 sequence (DNA): TGTGCCAGCAGCCAGGGACAGCTCTATGGCTACACCTTC. The encoded protein is CASSQGQLYGYTF.

The chain has TRBV7-8 and TRBJ2-5, with 8 bases fitting TRBD1. The germline V gene encodes CDR1 SGHVS and CDR2 FQNEAQ. V shed 3 bases and J 1 base; nucleotides not matched to a gene: 13. This CDR3 is built from 18 residues. The CDR3 bases are TGTGCCAGCAGCTTCCTCAGGGGAGACAGGGGAGTCCAAGAGACCCAGTACTTC. Protein sequence: CASSFLRGDRGVQETQYF.

V gene TRBV5-1 combines with J gene TRBJ2-5; TRBD2 agrees at 11 bases. The CDR3 has 15 amino acids. In germline, CDR1 is SGHRS, CDR2 YFSETQ. V dropped 3 bases and J dropped 1; count of bases not matched to a gene: 2. The CDR3 region is CASSSGLAVQETQYF. The CDR3 nucleotides read TGCGCCAGCAGCTCGGGACTAGCGGTCCAAGAGACCCAGTACTTC.

This chain links TRBV4-2 with TRBJ2-5; a possible D gene is TRBD2 (6 bases). The CDR3 length is 14 residues. Germline V lookup: CDR1 LGHNA, CDR2 YNFKEQ. V lost 0 bases and J lost 7, with 12 bases in between. DNA of the CDR3: TGTGCCAGCAGCCAAGATATCGCCGGGGGGACCCAGTACTTC. It specifies CASSQDIAGGTQYF.

The genes are TRBV9 and TRBJ1-3, with a tentative D call TRBD1 (5 bases). CDR1 is SGDLS, CDR2 YYNGEE, per germline. Trimming removed 3 bases at V and 4 bases at J, with 20 bases between. The CDR3 totals 17 residues. The CDR3: CASSGAMGLGEGNTIYF. CDR3 DNA sequence: TGTGCCAGCAGCGGAGCAATGGGACTTGGGGAAGGAAACACCATATATTTT.

This clone was observed a few times. V usage is TRBV19 and J usage is TRBJ1-4; no definite D call. The germline gives CDR1 LNHDA, CDR2 SQIVND (reference sequence). The CDR3 length is 17 residues. The V end lost 5 bases, the J end lost 0 bases, and 16 bases lay between the germline ends. CDR3 nucleotides: TGTGCCAGTAGTTGGTCAGGAAAGGAAGCAACTAATGAAAAACTGTTTTTT. This gives the protein CASSWSGKEATNEKLFF.

The V call is TRBV29-1, the J call TRBJ2-7; tentatively, D is TRBD2 (6 bases). Trimming cost V 7 bases and J 0 bases, with 10 bases left between them. Per germline, CDR1 SQVTM and CDR2 ANQGSEA. CDR3 length: 12 amino acids. CDR3 sequence: CSGLDNSYEQYF. In DNA, the CDR3 is TGCAGCGGACTAGACAACTCCTACGAGCAGTACTTC.

V and J are TRBV19 and TRBJ1-2; the D gene is possibly TRBD1 (5 bases). The V gene's germline CDR1 is LNHDA and CDR2 SQIVND (reference sequence). This CDR3 contains 16 residues. V gave up 6 bases and J gave up 0 bases, with 17 bases separating them. In DNA form, the CDR3 reads TGTGCCAGTAGCCCCCTGGGGCCGTTAACTAACTATGGCTACACCTTC. Amino acid sequence: CASSPLGPLTNYGYTF. The variable domain in full, completed from reference TRBV19 and TRBJ1-2, reads DGGITQSPKYLFRKEGQNVTLSCEQNLNHDAMYWYRQDPGQGLRLIYYSQIVNDFQKGDIAEGYSVSREKKESFPLTVTSAQKNPTAFYLCASSPLGPLTNYGYTFGSGTRLTVV.

This CDR3 is CASSSRLDSPLHF. The CDR3 region has the DNA TGTGCCAGCAGCTCTAGATTGGATTCACCCCTCCACTTT. This chain links TRBV11-2 with TRBJ1-6; D remains unclear. V gave up 4 bases and J gave up 8 bases, with 9 bases separating them. The CDR3 length is 13 residues. The germline gives CDR1 SGHAT, CDR2 FQNNGV.

The rearrangement links TRBV6-4 to TRBJ2-5, with TRBD2 identical over 10 bases. The CDR3 covers 15 residues. V dropped 3 bases and J dropped 5; count of bases not matched to a gene: 6. The germline CDR1 and CDR2 sequences are MRHNA and SNTAGT. CDR3 coding DNA: TGTGCCAGCAGTGAGAGCGGGGGGGCCCGGGAGACCCAGTACTTC. It codes for CASSESGGARETQYF.

The genes are TRBV2 and TRBJ2-5; D possibly corresponds to TRBD1 (6 bases). Germline-derived CDR1 and CDR2 are SNHLY and FYNNEI. The CDR3 runs 12 residues. The CDR3 sequence is CSTDDRQETQYF. The DNA of the CDR3 is TGTTCCACCGACGACAGGCAAGAGACCCAGTACTTC.

The J gene is TRBJ2-3, the V gene TRBV13; 10 bases are a match to TRBD2. Per the germline V gene, CDR1 is PRHDT and CDR2 is FYEKMQ (reference sequence). With V trimmed by 1 base and J by 0 bases, 1 base remained unmatched. The length of the CDR3 is 16 residues. CDR3 protein: CASSLASGGSTDTQYF. CDR3 DNA: TGTGCCAGCAGCTTAGCTAGCGGGGGAAGCACAGATACGCAGTATTTT.

The V call is TRBV19, the J call TRBJ2-2; no clear D gene. Germline values: CDR1 LNHDA, CDR2 SQIVND (reference sequence). With 5 bases removed from V and 5 bases from J, the gap between germline ends came to 6 bases. The CDR3 runs 12 residues. The CDR3 loop reads CASSRLTGELFF. The CDR3 DNA reads TGTGCCAGTAGTCGTCTTACCGGGGAGCTGTTTTTT.

This clone was recorded a few times. The chain employs TRBV4-3 and TRBJ1-1; TRBD1 is a possible D gene (6 bases). V was shortened by 2 bases and J by 4 bases, with 17 bases between the two germline ends. CDR3 length equals 16 residues. Germline loops: CDR1 LGHNA, CDR2 YSLEER. CDR3 loop: CASSQKMQGPFTEAFF. The CDR3 region has the DNA TGCGCCAGCAGCCAAAAAATGCAGGGGCCATTCACTGAAGCTTTCTTT.

This clone is labeled as medium-sized. The gene calls are TRBV5-6 and TRBJ1-5, with D perhaps TRBD1 (6 bases). This CDR3 has 16 amino acids. Germline V gives CDR1 SGHDT, CDR2 YYEEEE. V lost 1 base to trimming and J lost 1 base, with 12 bases between them. The CDR3 DNA follows: TGTGCCAGCAGCTTGACAGGGAAGGCGAGCAATCAGCCCCAGCATTTT. It specifies CASSLTGKASNQPQHF.

This clone was detected only a few times. The genes are TRBV5-1 and TRBJ2-4; 9 bases map to TRBD1. The junction had 2 bases not matched to a gene; V was cut back by 4 bases and J by 6 bases. The CDR3 is made up of 13 amino acids. Germline CDR1 SGHRS, CDR2 YFSETQ. The chain's CDR3 is CASSADRGNIQYF. The DNA of the CDR3 is TGCGCCAGCAGCGCGGACAGGGGAAACATTCAGTACTTC.

The V call is TRBV13, the J call TRBJ2-4, with TRBD1 as a possible D gene (5 bases). The CDR3 has 14 amino acids. Germline lookup yields CDR1 PRHDT and CDR2 FYEKMQ (reference sequence). V was cut by 5 bases and J by 8 bases, with 16 bases left in between. The CDR3 sequence: CASSPRTVGDIQYF. The CDR3 nucleotides are TGTGCCAGCAGCCCGAGGACCGTAGGGGACATTCAGTACTTC.

This rearrangement joins TRBV12-5 to TRBJ2-1, with 10 bases aligning to TRBD1. CDR3 size: 16 residues. Germline CDR1 LGHNT, CDR2 FRNRAP. The junction had 13 bases not matched to a gene; V was cut back by 6 bases and J by 8 bases. CDR3 in amino acids: CASGSTTGTGDDEQFF. CDR3 nucleotides: TGTGCTAGTGGCTCAACCACCGGGACAGGGGACGATGAGCAGTTCTTC.

CDR3 bases: TGTGCCAGCAGTTACAACAGGGACCCCTACGAGCAGTACTTC. Encoded protein: CASSYNRDPYEQYF. This sequence joins TRBV6-5 and TRBJ2-7, with D maybe TRBD1 (6 bases). The CDR3 has 14 amino acids. V lost 2 bases to trimming and J lost 2 bases, with 10 bases between them. Germline lookup yields CDR1 MNHEY and CDR2 SVGAGI.

This clone turned up a few times. The rearrangement joins TRBV19 to TRBJ1-1; no clear D. The V and J ends lost 3 bases and 4 bases respectively, with 9 bases between them. CDR1 and CDR2 (germline): LNHDA, SQIVND (reference sequence). CDR3 length: 13 residues. DNA of the CDR3: TGTGCCAGTAGTATTGGGAGGGTCACTGAAGCTTTCTTT. Its translation: CASSIGRVTEAFF.

V and J are TRBV2 and TRBJ2-5, with TRBD2 identical over 7 bases. Germline V CDR1 and CDR2: SNHLY, FYNNEI. This CDR3 spans 16 amino acids. V was clipped by 3 bases and J by 2 bases; unmatched bases: 9. In DNA form, the CDR3 reads TGTGCCAGCAGTGACTCACTAGCGCTACTACAAGAGACCCAGTACTTC. It is translated as CASSDSLALLQETQYF.

This clone was counted only a few times. The chain recombines TRBV30 with TRBJ1-3; D possibly corresponds to TRBD1 (6 bases). CDR1 and CDR2 (germline): GTSNPN, SVGIG (reference sequence). The CDR3 covers 17 residues. V was cut by 5 bases and J by 3 bases, with 23 bases left in between. The CDR3: CAWDDSGAGEYGNTIYF. The CDR3 nucleotides read TGTGCCTGGGATGACTCAGGGGCAGGGGAATATGGAAACACCATATATTTT.

The chain employs TRBV4-3 and TRBJ2-2, with 9 bases matching TRBD1. The trim removed 0 bases at V and 3 bases at J, leaving 11 bases unmatched. Per germline, CDR1 LGHNA and CDR2 YSLEER. The CDR3 contains 19 residues. The chain's CDR3 is CASSQDGPAGQGDTGELFF. The CDR3 region has the DNA TGCGCCAGCAGCCAAGACGGGCCTGCGGGACAGGGTGACACCGGGGAGCTGTTTTTT.

The chain has TRBV29-1 and TRBJ1-2; TRBD1 matches 7 bases. CDR1 and CDR2 from the germline V gene are SQVTM and ANQGSEA. This CDR3 contains 14 residues. The ends lost 3 bases at V and 2 bases at J; junction bases unmatched: 6. CDR3 protein: CSVDGQGDNYGYTF. The CDR3, as DNA: TGCAGCGTTGATGGGCAGGGGGACAACTATGGCTACACCTTC.

The rearrangement joins TRBV19 to TRBJ2-7; 16 bases fit TRBD2. The CDR3 has 17 amino acids. Trimming cost V 4 bases and J 2 bases; bases outside gene matches: 5. The germline V gene encodes CDR1 LNHDA and CDR2 SQIVND (reference sequence). The CDR3 DNA reads TGTGCCAGTAGTACCCCGGGACTAGCGGGGGGGCCCTACGAGCAGTACTTC. It specifies CASSTPGLAGGPYEQYF.

This clone was seen only a few times. The V gene is TRBV11-3, the J gene TRBJ1-4, with 9 positions matching TRBD1. Germline lookup yields CDR1 SGHNT and CDR2 YENEEA. J gave up 8 bases and V 3 bases, and 1 base lay outside the gene matches. This CDR3 comprises 13 residues. Written as DNA, the CDR3 is TGTGCCAGCAGCTTGGACAGGGGCGAAAAACTGTTTTTT. Translated: CASSLDRGEKLFF.

J is TRBJ1-3 and V is TRBV13, with TRBD1 matching 7 bases. Trimming cost V 5 bases and J 6 bases; bases outside gene matches: 7. The CDR3 is 14 residues long. CDR1 PRHDT and CDR2 FYEKMQ come from the germline V gene (reference sequence). The CDR3 region is CASSLRGLENTIYF. The DNA for the CDR3 is TGTGCCAGCAGCCTAAGGGGGCTCGAAAACACCATATATTTT.